A single sample is the source of the 10 T cell receptor beta chains below, sequenced in a study of T cells in Graves' hyperthyroidism and ophthalmopathy. TCR beta CDR3 sequences were amplified from RNA transcripts. In the first-round RT-PCR of the TCR CDR3, the HTBI primer set was used. TCRdb analysed the multiplex PCR reads with MiXCR anew, one entry per CDR3 protein. The sample has hundreds of thousands of distinct CDR3 sequences; around 38% are singletons. Source material: blood. The origin of the receptors is a man between 18 and 35 years old with Graves' hyperthyroidism.

This clonotype occurred many times. The genes are TRBV2 and TRBJ2-5, with 11 bases fitting TRBD2. The V gene end was trimmed by 7 bases and the J gene end by 4 bases; junction bases not matched to a gene: 8. Germline V CDR1 and CDR2: SNHLY, FYNNEI. The CDR3 is made up of 15 amino acids. The CDR3 is CASTSSTSGAETQYF. The CDR3 bases are TGTGCCAGCACCTCCTCGACTAGCGGGGCAGAGACCCAGTACTTC.

Turning to this clonotype: Since a much larger clone is just one base distant, this may be a read error. The chain recombines TRBV7-9 with TRBJ2-6; D remains ambiguous. The CDR3 contains 16 residues. V was cut by 4 bases and J by 2 bases, with 12 bases left in between. Germline assignment: CDR1 SEHNR and CDR2 FQNEAQ (reference sequence). CDR3 loop: CASSSSPSPGANVLTF. As DNA, the CDR3 is TGTGCCAGCAGCTCTTCACCCAGCCCTGGGGCCAACGTCCTGACTTTC. Full variable domain (outside the CDR3, taken from reference TRBV7-9 and TRBJ2-6): DTGVSQNPRHKITKRGQNVTFRCDPISEHNRLYWYRQTLGQGPEFLTYFQNEAQLEKSRLLSDRFSAERPKGSFSTLEIQRTEQGDSAMYLCASSSSPSPGANVLTFGAGSRLTVL.

This clonotype was seen only a few times. The genes are TRBV2 and TRBJ2-5; unclear D gene. This CDR3 spans 16 amino acids. Germline V lookup: CDR1 SNHLY, CDR2 FYNNEI. V was trimmed by 5 bases and J by 1 base, leaving 17 bases between them. For the CDR3, the DNA is TGTGCCAGCAGTTACGGGCTCCTCTGGGGCCAAGAGACCCAGTACTTC. Its translation: CASSYGLLWGQETQYF.

J is TRBJ2-5 and V is TRBV7-2; 8 nucleotides agree with TRBD2. Germline values: CDR1 SGHTA, CDR2 FQGNSA. The CDR3 has 15 amino acids. V lost 1 base to trimming and J lost 0 bases; unmatched junction nucleotides: 1. The CDR3 sequence is CASSLVSGDQETQYF. For the CDR3, the DNA is TGTGCCAGCAGCTTAGTTAGCGGGGACCAAGAGACCCAGTACTTC.

At least ten counts were recorded for this clonotype. The V gene is TRBV29-1, the J gene TRBJ2-5; D unresolved. CDR3 length: 11 amino acids. The germline gives CDR1 SQVTM, CDR2 ANQGSEA. V was pared by 6 bases and J by 9 bases, with 14 bases between. The CDR3, as DNA: TGCAGCGTCACGACTGGATCGGCCCAGTACTTC. Translated, it gives CSVTTGSAQYF.

This clonotype was picked up many times. This chain joins TRBV15 and TRBJ2-6; 10 bases match TRBD1. This CDR3 contains 17 residues. J lost 0 bases, V lost 11 bases, and 10 bases had no gene match. Germline V gene lookup returns CDR1 LNHNV and CDR2 YYDKDF (reference sequence). The CDR3, as DNA: TGTGCCGTGAGGGGGGACAGGGGTTTCTCTGGGGCCAACGTCCTGACTTTC. Translated, it gives CAVRGDRGFSGANVLTF.

This rearrangement joins TRBV5-1 to TRBJ2-7, with TRBD1 identical over 8 bases. Germline assignment: CDR1 SGHRS and CDR2 YFSETQ. The CDR3 is made up of 16 amino acids. Unmatched junction bases numbered 6, after V lost 0 bases and J lost 1 base. CDR3 in DNA: TGCGCCAGCAGCTTGGGCGACAGGGGATTTTCCTACGAGCAGTACTTC. Protein sequence: CASSLGDRGFSYEQYF.

V and J are TRBV9 and TRBJ2-6; 8 nucleotides line up with TRBD2. Losses at the gene ends were 4 bases for V and 7 bases for J; bases not matched to a gene: 4. Germline V CDR1 and CDR2: SGDLS, YYNGEE. There are 14 residues in the CDR3. CDR3 loop: CASSRGGRANVLTF. As DNA, the CDR3 is TGTGCCAGCAGCCGGGGGGGAAGAGCCAACGTCCTGACTTTC.

The CDR3 loop is CSVGGQGNQPQYF. The CDR3, as DNA: TGCAGCGTAGGGGGACAGGGGAATCAGCCCCAGTACTTC. The gene calls are TRBV29-1 and TRBJ2-5, with 10 bases aligning to TRBD1. Losses at the gene ends were 6 bases for V and 9 bases for J; bases not matched to a gene: 10. Germline loops: CDR1 SQVTM, CDR2 ANQGSEA. The CDR3 sequence is 13 residues long.

The chain couples TRBV6-6 to TRBJ1-1; no reliable D call. The germline V and J ends were trimmed by 5 bases and 1 base, with 14 bases remaining between them. This CDR3 spans 15 amino acids. Germline V gene data show CDR1 as MNHNY and CDR2 as SVGAGI (reference sequence). CDR3 coding DNA: TGTGCCAGCAGTGTGGCCCGGGCCGGGAACACTGAAGCTTTCTTT. Amino acid sequence: CASSVARAGNTEAFF.